What follows are 19 T cell receptor delta chains derived from one specimen sequenced in a study of Vδ1+ human thymocytes. Findings and caveats of the study: In the thymus, TRG and TRD repertoires looked highly polyclonal with Gaussian CDR3 lengths.

These receptors' targets are unknown. Extracted RNA was reverse transcribed into cDNA. Pooled V-gene forward primers with one constant-region reverse primer generated the CDR3 amplicons by multiplex PCR. TCRdb ran CATT on the multiplex PCR reads. Of about 75,000 delta-chain clones listed, 30% to 40% are singletons. The sample comprised Vdelta1+ gamma-delta thymocytes from the thymus. Noted subset: FACS-sorted CD3+ TCRalphabeta- TCRVdelta1+ TCRVdelta2- thymocytes. These receptor sequences come from a boy less than two years old who had congenital heart surgery.

The chain recombines TRDV1 with TRDJ1; TRDD3 matches 12 bases. Trimming removed 4 bases from V and 1 base from J; junction bases left unmatched: 37. Germline V gives CDR1 TSWWSYY, CDR2 QGS. CDR3 length equals 27 residues. CDR3 coding DNA: TGTGCTCTTGGGGCAAAATTCTTCCTACCCCACTCCCCTACTGGGGGATACCCTCCACTTCCCACCGATAAACTCATCTTT. Its translation is CALGAKFFLPHSPTGGYPPLPTDKLIF.

This clone was counted only a few times. The rearrangement joins TRDV1 to TRDJ1; 9 positions match TRDD3. With V trimmed by 3 bases and J by 0 bases, 17 bases remained unmatched. The CDR3 runs 20 residues. From germline, CDR1 is TSWWSYY and CDR2 QGS. CDR3 coding DNA: TGTGCTCTTGGGGACCTCCCCGGGACTGGGGGACCTCTTTACACCGATAAACTCATCTTT. It translates to CALGDLPGTGGPLYTDKLIF.

The chain couples TRDV1 to TRDJ1; 9 positions match TRDD3. The V gene end was trimmed by 2 bases and the J gene end by 1 base; junction bases not matched to a gene: 8. The germline V gene encodes CDR1 TSWWSYY and CDR2 QGS. This CDR3 has 17 residues. The CDR3 coding sequence is TGTGCTCTTGGGGAATCCGTACTGGGGGACCTCACCGATAAACTCATCTTT. Amino acid sequence: CALGESVLGDLTDKLIF.

V is TRDV1 and J is TRDJ1; 7 nucleotides align to TRDD3. Germline V CDR1 and CDR2: TSWWSYY, QGS. The CDR3 is made up of 18 amino acids. J gave up 0 bases and V 3 bases, and 13 bases lay outside the gene matches. In DNA, the CDR3 is TGTGCTCTTGGGGACAATTCCTTTGTACTGGGGCACACCGATAAACTCATCTTT. This gives the protein CALGDNSFVLGHTDKLIF.

This chain links TRDV1 with TRDJ1; TRDD2 is a possible D gene (6 bases). The CDR3 extends over 20 amino acids. Germline V lookup: CDR1 TSWWSYY, CDR2 QGS. V was shortened by 3 bases and J by 0 bases, with 26 bases between the two germline ends. The CDR3 protein is CALGEPSYEGTSGYTDKLIF. The CDR3 nucleotides are TGTGCTCTTGGGGAGCCCTCCTACGAAGGTACGTCAGGCTACACCGATAAACTCATCTTT.

In its sample, this clone was seen a few times. J is TRDJ1 and V is TRDV1, with D uncertain. The germline V gene has CDR1 TSWWSYY and CDR2 QGS. Deletions cut 5 bases from V and 0 bases from J, with 49 bases between. The CDR3 spans 27 residues. The CDR3 DNA is TGTGCTCTTGGGTACCCGGGCCTTGTCCCAAAAGCCGTGTCCGGACGAGATAACAAGGGTTACACCGATAAACTCATCTTT. This sequence encodes CALGYPGLVPKAVSGRDNKGYTDKLIF.

V and J are TRDV1 and TRDJ1; 9 bases line up with TRDD2. There are 17 residues in the CDR3. Losses at the gene ends were 3 bases for V and 7 bases for J; bases not matched to a gene: 15. CDR1 TSWWSYY and CDR2 QGS come from the germline V gene. The CDR3 region is CALGDLPSYEHWAKLIF. CDR3 coding DNA: TGTGCTCTTGGGGACCTACCTTCCTACGAACACTGGGCTAAACTCATCTTT.

On this clone: Other DNA sequences of this sample code for an identical CDR3. The chain joins TRDV1 to TRDJ1, with a weak D call TRDD2 (6 bases). Trimming shortened V by 4 bases and J by 7 bases, and 22 bases separated the two germline ends. Germline V gene sequence: CDR1 TSWWSYY, CDR2 QGS. The CDR3 extends over 16 amino acids. The CDR3 is CALGAAYPTPGPKLIF. CDR3 DNA sequence: TGTGCTCTTGGGGCCGCTTATCCTACCCCCGGTCCTAAACTCATCTTT.

The V gene is TRDV2, the J gene TRDJ1; 7 positions agree with TRDD3. CDR1 and CDR2 (germline): GEAIGNYY, EKD. The CDR3 spans 17 residues. Germline trimming cut 7 bases from V and 3 bases from J; bases unmatched to any gene: 19. CDR3 region: CACHCVLGMSRADKLIF. The CDR3 DNA sequence: TGTGCCTGCCATTGTGTACTGGGGATGAGCAGGGCCGATAAACTCATCTTT.

The V and J genes are TRDV1 and TRDJ1; 11 nucleotides line up with TRDD3. With 3 bases clipped from V and 4 bases from J, the junction kept 22 bases outside the gene matches. Germline V gene lookup returns CDR1 TSWWSYY and CDR2 QGS. CDR3 length equals 21 residues. The CDR3 DNA sequence: TGTGCTCTTGGGGAGTCCTTCCTACGAGCCTCCTGGGGGATACATATCGATAAACTCATCTTT. Protein: CALGESFLRASWGIHIDKLIF.

This chain joins TRDV1 and TRDJ1; TRDD3 agrees at 7 bases. CDR1 is TSWWSYY, CDR2 QGS, per germline. This CDR3 comprises 18 residues. The ends lost 4 bases at V and 0 bases at J; junction bases unmatched: 14. Here the CDR3 DNA reads TGTGCTCTTGGGGCCCCTAAGGTTAGCTGGGGGTACACCGATAAACTCATCTTT. Encoded protein: CALGAPKVSWGYTDKLIF.

Regarding this clone: The identical CDR3 is also encoded by other nucleotide sequences in the sample. This chain uses TRDV1 with TRDJ1, with D possibly matching TRDD3 (6 bases). The ends were cut back, 4 bases at V and 0 bases at J, with 21 bases in the middle. The germline CDR1 and CDR2 sequences are TSWWSYY and QGS. This CDR3 region has 18 residues. The CDR3: CALGVHVGDTLYTDKLIF. For the CDR3, the DNA is TGTGCTCTTGGGGTCCATGTGGGTGATACGCTCTACACCGATAAACTCATCTTT.

On this clone: Within the sample, other DNA sequences also encode this same CDR3. V is TRDV1 and J is TRDJ1, with D hard to call. Looked up from germline, CDR1 is TSWWSYY and CDR2 is QGS. V shed 4 bases and J shed 3 bases, with 21 bases lying between them. The CDR3 runs 17 residues. The CDR3 region has the DNA TGTGCTCTTGGGGTGCTACGTTCGGTACTGCGGTCCGATAAACTCATCTTT. Translation gives CALGVLRSVLRSDKLIF.

There are a few counts of this clone. The chain carries TRDV2 and TRDJ1; D uncertain. V gave up 4 bases and J gave up 4 bases, with 21 bases separating them. From germline, CDR1 is GEAIGNYY and CDR2 EKD. This CDR3 has 16 residues. CDR3 nucleotide sequence: TGTGCCTGTGAGCAAGGTTGGGCGTGGGAGGACGATAAACTCATCTTT. Its protein product is CACEQGWAWEDDKLIF.

In this sample, this clone turned up a few times. The chain is built from TRDV1 and TRDJ1, with unresolved D. Germline values: CDR1 TSWWSYY, CDR2 QGS. The V gene lost 3 bases and the J gene lost 1 base, with 12 bases spanning the gap. The CDR3 consists of 15 residues. CDR3 coding DNA: TGTGCTCTTGGGGACGCCCTATCCCTCACCGATAAACTCATCTTT. This sequence encodes CALGDALSLTDKLIF.

This clone was detected a few times. The gene calls are TRDV2 and TRDJ1; 8 bases are a match to TRDD3. CDR1 and CDR2 from the germline V gene are GEAIGNYY and EKD. This CDR3 contains 18 residues. V was clipped by 4 bases and J by 0 bases; unmatched bases: 15. In DNA form, the CDR3 reads TGTGCCTGTGAAATGGTCTCCCTCACTGGGGGGCACACCGATAAACTCATCTTT. This encodes CACEMVSLTGGHTDKLIF.

The rearrangement uses TRDV1 and TRDJ1, with 11 bases identical to TRDD3. The CDR3 length is 24 residues. Germline assignment: CDR1 TSWWSYY and CDR2 QGS. With 6 bases clipped from V and 7 bases from J, the junction kept 37 bases outside the gene matches. CDR3: CALGLKAPVSYWGIKGAEGAKLIF. CDR3 bases: TGTGCTCTTGGCTTAAAGGCTCCCGTTTCCTACTGGGGGATAAAGGGGGCTGAAGGCGCTAAACTCATCTTT.

A remark on this clone: A much more abundant neighbour one base away suggests this may be a read error. The chain is built from TRDV2 and TRDJ1; either TRDD2 or TRDD3 may supply D (5 bases each). CDR1 is GEAIGNYY and CDR2 is EKD in the germline V gene. This CDR3 has 17 amino acids. Here the CDR3 DNA reads TGTGCCTGTGCCACCGGGACTCTTCCCCATACGCCTGATAAACTCATCTTT. Encoded protein: CACATGTLPHTPDKLIF.

J is TRDJ1 and V is TRDV3; TRDD3 aligns across 12 bases. Per the germline V gene, CDR1 is TVYSNPD and CDR2 is GDNSRS (reference sequence). V shed 4 bases, J shed 3 bases, and the junction held 15 bases outside the gene matches. This CDR3 contains 17 residues. The chain's CDR3 is CASHLLLGDTPADKLIF. DNA for the CDR3: TGTGCCTCCCACCTTCTTCTGGGGGATACGCCGGCCGATAAACTCATCTTT.